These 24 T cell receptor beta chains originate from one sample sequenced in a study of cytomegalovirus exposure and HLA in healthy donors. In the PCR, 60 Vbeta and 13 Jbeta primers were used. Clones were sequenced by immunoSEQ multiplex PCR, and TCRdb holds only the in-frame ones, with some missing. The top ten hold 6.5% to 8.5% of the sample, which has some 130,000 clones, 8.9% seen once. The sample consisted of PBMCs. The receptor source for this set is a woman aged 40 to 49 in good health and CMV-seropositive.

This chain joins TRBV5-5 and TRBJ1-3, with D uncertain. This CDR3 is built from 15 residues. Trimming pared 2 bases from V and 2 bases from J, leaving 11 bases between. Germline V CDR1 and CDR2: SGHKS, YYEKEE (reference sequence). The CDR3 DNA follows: TGTGCCAGCAGCTTAGTTACGGGAACTGGAAACACCATATATTTT. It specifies CASSLVTGTGNTIYF.

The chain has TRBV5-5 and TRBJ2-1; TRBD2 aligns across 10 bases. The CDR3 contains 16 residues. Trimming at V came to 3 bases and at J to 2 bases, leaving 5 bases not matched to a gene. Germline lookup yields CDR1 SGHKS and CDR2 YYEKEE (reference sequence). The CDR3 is CASSSKLAGAYNEQFF. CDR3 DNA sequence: TGTGCCAGCAGCTCAAAGCTAGCGGGGGCCTACAATGAGCAGTTCTTC. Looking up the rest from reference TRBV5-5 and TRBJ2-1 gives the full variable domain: DAGVTQSPTHLIKTRGQQVTLRCSPISGHKSVSWYQQVLGQGPQFIFQYYEKEERGRGNFPDRFSARQFPNYSSELNVNALLLGDSALYLCASSSKLAGAYNEQFFGPGTRLTVL.

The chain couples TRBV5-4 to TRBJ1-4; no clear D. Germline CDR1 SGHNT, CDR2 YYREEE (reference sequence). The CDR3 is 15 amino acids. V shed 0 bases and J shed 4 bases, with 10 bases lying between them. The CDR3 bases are TGTGCCAGCAGCTTGGGGTTCGAGGGTAATGAAAAACTGTTTTTT. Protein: CASSLGFEGNEKLFF.

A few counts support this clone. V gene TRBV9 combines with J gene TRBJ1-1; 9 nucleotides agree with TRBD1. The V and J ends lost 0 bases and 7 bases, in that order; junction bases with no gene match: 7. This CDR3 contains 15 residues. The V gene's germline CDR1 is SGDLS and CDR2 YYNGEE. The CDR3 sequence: CASSVAEGGQGEAFF. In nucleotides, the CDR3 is TGTGCCAGCAGCGTAGCAGAGGGGGGACAGGGTGAAGCTTTCTTT. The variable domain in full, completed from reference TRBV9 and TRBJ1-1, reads DSGVTQTPKHLITATGQRVTLRCSPRSGDLSVYWYQQSLDQGLQFLIQYYNGEERAKGNILERFSAQQFPDLHSELNLSSLELGDSALYFCASSVAEGGQGEAFFGQGTRLTVV.

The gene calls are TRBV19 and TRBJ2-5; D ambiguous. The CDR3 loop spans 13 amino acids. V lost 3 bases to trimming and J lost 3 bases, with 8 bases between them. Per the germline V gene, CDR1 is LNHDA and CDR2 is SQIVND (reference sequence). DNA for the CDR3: TGTGCCAGTAGTATCATAGGAGAAGAGACCCAGTACTTC. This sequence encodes CASSIIGEETQYF.

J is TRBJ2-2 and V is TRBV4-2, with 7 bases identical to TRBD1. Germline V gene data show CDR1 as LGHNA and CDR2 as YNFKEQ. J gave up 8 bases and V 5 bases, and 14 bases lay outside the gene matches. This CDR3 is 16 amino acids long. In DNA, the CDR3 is TGTGCCAGCAGCTATAATACCGGGACAGCCCGAGGGGAGCTGTTTTTT. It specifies CASSYNTGTARGELFF.

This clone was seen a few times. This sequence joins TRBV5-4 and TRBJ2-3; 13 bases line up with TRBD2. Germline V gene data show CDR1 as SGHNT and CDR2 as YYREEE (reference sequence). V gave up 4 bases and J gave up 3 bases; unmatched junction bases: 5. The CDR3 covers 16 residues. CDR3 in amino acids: CASSILAGGSTDTQYF. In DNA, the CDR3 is TGTGCCAGCAGCATACTAGCGGGGGGGTCAACAGATACGCAGTATTTT.

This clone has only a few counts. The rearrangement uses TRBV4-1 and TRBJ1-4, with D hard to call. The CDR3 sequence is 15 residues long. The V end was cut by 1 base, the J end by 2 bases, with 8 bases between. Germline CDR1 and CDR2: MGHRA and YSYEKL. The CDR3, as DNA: TGCGCCAGCAGCCAAGGTTATCGGACTAATGAAAAACTGTTTTTT. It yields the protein CASSQGYRTNEKLFF.

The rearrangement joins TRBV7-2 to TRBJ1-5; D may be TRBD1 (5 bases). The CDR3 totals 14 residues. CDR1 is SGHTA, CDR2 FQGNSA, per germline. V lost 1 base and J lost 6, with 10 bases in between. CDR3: CASSLVWGGQPQHF. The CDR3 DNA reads TGTGCCAGCAGCTTAGTATGGGGCGGTCAGCCCCAGCATTTT.

CDR3 sequence: CASSLAGRLAGSTYNEQFF. The CDR3 DNA sequence: TGTGCCAGCAGCTTAGCCGGCCGTCTAGCGGGGTCCACTTACAATGAGCAGTTCTTC. The rearrangement links TRBV7-2 to TRBJ2-1; 9 bases match TRBD2. Germline CDR1 reads SGHTA; CDR2 reads FQGNSA. This CDR3 region has 19 residues. After removal of 0 bases from V and 4 bases from J, the junction contained 13 bases not matched to a gene.

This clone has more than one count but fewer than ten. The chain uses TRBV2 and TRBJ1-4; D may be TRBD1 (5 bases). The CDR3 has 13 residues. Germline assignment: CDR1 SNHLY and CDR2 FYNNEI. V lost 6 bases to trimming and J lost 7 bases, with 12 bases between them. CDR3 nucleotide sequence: TGTGCCAGCAGCGCCAGGGAAGGTGAAAAACTGTTTTTT. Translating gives CASSAREGEKLFF.

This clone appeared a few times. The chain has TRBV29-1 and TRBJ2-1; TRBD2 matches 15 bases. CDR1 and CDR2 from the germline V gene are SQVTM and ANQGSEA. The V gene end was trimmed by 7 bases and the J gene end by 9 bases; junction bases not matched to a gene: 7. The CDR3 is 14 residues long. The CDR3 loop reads CSAGTSGGIGEQFF. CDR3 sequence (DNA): TGCAGCGCCGGGACTAGCGGGGGGATCGGTGAGCAGTTCTTC.

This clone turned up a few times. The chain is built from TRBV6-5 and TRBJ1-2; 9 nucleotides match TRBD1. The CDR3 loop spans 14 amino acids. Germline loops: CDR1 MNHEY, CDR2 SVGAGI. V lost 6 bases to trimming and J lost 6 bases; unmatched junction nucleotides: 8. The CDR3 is CASRATGGRNGYTF. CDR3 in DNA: TGTGCCAGCAGAGCAACAGGGGGCAGGAATGGCTACACCTTC.

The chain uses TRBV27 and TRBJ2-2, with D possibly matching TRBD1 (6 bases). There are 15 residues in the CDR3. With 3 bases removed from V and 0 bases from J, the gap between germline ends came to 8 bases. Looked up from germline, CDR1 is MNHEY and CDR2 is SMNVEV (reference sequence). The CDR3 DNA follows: TGTGCCAGCAGTTTCAGGACAGCGAACACCGGGGAGCTGTTTTTT. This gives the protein CASSFRTANTGELFF.

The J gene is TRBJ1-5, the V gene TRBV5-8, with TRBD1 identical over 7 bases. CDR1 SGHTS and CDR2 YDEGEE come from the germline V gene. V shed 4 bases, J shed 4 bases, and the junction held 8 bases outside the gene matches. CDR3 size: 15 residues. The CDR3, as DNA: TGTGCCAGCAGCCCAGGGACAGTCATTAATCAGCCCCAGCATTTT. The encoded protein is CASSPGTVINQPQHF.

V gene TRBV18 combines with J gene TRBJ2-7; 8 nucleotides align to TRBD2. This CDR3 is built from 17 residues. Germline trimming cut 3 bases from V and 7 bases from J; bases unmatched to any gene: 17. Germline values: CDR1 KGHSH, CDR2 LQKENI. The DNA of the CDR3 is TGTGCCAGCTCACCCCCGTTAGTAGCGGGGCCGATGGGGGAGCAGTACTTC. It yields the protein CASSPPLVAGPMGEQYF.

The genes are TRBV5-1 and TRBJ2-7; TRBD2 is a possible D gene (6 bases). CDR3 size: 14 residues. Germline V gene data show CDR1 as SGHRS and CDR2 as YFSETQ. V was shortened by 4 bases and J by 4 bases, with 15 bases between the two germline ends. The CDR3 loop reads CASSPGTPGYEQYF. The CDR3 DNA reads TGCGCCAGCAGCCCCGGGACTCCTGGGTACGAGCAGTACTTC.

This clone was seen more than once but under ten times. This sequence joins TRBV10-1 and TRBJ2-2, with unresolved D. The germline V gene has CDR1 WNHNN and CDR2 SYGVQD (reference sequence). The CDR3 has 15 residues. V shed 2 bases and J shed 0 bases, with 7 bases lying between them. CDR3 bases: TGCGCCAGCAGTGAGAGGAGACCGAACACCGGGGAGCTGTTTTTT. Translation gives CASSERRPNTGELFF.

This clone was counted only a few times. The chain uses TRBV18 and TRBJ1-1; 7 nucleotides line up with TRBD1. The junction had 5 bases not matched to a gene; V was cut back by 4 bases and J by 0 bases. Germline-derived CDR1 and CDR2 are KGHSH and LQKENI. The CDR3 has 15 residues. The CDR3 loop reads CASSHGQAMNTEAFF. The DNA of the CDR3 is TGTGCCAGCTCACACGGACAGGCGATGAACACTGAAGCTTTCTTT.

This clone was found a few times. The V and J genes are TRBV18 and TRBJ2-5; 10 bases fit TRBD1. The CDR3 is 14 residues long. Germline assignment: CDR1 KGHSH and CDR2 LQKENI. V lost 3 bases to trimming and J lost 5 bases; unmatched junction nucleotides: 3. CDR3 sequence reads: CASSPTGGAETQYF. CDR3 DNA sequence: TGTGCCAGCTCACCGACAGGGGGCGCGGAGACCCAGTACTTC.

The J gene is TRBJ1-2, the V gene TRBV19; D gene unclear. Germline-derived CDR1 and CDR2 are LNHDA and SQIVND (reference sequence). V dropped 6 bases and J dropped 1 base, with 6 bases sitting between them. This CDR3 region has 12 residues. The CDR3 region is CASRPGNYGYTF. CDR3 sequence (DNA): TGTGCCAGTAGACCGGGTAACTATGGCTACACCTTC.

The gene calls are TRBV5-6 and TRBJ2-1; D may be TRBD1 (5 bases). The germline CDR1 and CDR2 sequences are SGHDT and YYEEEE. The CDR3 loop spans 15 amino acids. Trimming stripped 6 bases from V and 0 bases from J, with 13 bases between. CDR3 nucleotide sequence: TGTGCCAGCAACCTGCAGGGCGGCTCCTACAATGAGCAGTTCTTC. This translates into CASNLQGGSYNEQFF.

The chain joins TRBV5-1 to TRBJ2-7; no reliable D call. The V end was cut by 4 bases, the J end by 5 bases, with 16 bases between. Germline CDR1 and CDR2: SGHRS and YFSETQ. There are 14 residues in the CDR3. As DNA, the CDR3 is TGCGCCAGCAGCAGGAGAAAATTCAGCGACGAGCAGTACTTC. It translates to CASSRRKFSDEQYF.

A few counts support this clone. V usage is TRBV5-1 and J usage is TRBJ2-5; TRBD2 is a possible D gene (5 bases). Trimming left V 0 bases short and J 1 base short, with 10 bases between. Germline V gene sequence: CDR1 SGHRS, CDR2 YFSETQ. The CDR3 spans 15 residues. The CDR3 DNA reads TGCGCCAGCAGCTTGGTCGGGGTCAGCCAAGAGACCCAGTACTTC. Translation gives CASSLVGVSQETQYF.